The clone carrying this T cell receptor (beta chain) was seen a few times. The antigen is not known. Trimming took 3 bases from V and 0 from J, leaving 9 bases between them. The CDR3 extends over 15 amino acids. Germline CDR1 is SGHNT and CDR2 is YYREEE (reference sequence). Assay: immunoSEQ multiplex PCR; the TCRdb copy retains only in-frame clones and omits some. Of approximately 110,000 clones in the sample, about 89% were seen once. Healthy donors had no documented immune events, such as infections, while sampled. This sample is part of a study of identifying expanded T cells in peripheral blood. Study-wide findings and caveats: Over approximately two and four weeks, about 15 and 19 clones changed, versus around 1.1 between replicates. Approximately two-week clone count variance significantly increased as total template count grew.

Source material: blood. The chain couples TRBV5-4 to TRBJ2-2; D ambiguous. This sequence originates from a person between 18 and 75 years old in good health. The CDR3 sequence is CASSSKTANTGELFF. CDR3 bases: TGTGCCAGCAGCTCAAAAACAGCGAACACCGGGGAGCTGTTTTTT.